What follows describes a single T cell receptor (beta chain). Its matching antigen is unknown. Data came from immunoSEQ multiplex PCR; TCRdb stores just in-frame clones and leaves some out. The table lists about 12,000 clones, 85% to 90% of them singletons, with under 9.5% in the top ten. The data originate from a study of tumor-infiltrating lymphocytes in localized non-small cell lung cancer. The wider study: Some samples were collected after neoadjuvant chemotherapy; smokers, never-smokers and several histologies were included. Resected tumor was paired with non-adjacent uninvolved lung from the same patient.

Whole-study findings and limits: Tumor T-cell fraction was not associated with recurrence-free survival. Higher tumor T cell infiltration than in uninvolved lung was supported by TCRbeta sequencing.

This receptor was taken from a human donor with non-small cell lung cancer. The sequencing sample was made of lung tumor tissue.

For the CDR3, the DNA is TGCAGCGTTGTTCTAGGACTAGTAAGTCAAGAGACCCAGTACTTC. Translating gives CSVVLGLVSQETQYF. J is TRBJ2-5 and V is TRBV29-1; TRBD2 matches 7 bases. The J segment lost 2 bases and the V segment lost 4 bases, leaving 10 bases of the junction unmatched. CDR1 SQVTM and CDR2 ANQGSEA come from the germline V gene. The CDR3 covers 15 residues. The full variable domain, in which reference TRBV29-1 and TRBJ2-5 provide the parts outside the CDR3, is SAVISQKPSRDICQRGTSLTIQCQVDSQVTMMFWYRQQPGQSLTLIATANQGSEATYESGFVIDKFPISRPNLTFSTLTVSNMSPEDSSIYLCSVVLGLVSQETQYFGPGTRLLVL.